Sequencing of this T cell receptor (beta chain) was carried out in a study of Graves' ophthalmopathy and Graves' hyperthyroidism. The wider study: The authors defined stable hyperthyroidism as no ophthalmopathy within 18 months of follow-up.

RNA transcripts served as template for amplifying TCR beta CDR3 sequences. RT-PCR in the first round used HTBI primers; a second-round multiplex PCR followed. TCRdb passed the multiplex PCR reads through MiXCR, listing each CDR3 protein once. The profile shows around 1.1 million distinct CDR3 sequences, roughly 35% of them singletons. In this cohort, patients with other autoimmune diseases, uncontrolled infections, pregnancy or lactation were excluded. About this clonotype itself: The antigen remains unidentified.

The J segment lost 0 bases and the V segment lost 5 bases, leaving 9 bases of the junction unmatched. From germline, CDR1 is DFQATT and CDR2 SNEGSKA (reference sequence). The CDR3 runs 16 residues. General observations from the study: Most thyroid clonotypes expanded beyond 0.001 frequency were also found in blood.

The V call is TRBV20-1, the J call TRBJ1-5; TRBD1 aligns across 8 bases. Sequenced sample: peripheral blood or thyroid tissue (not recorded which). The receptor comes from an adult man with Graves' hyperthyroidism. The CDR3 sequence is CSAPRQGAFSNQPQHF. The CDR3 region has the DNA TGCAGTGCTCCCCGGCAGGGGGCCTTTAGCAATCAGCCCCAGCATTTT.